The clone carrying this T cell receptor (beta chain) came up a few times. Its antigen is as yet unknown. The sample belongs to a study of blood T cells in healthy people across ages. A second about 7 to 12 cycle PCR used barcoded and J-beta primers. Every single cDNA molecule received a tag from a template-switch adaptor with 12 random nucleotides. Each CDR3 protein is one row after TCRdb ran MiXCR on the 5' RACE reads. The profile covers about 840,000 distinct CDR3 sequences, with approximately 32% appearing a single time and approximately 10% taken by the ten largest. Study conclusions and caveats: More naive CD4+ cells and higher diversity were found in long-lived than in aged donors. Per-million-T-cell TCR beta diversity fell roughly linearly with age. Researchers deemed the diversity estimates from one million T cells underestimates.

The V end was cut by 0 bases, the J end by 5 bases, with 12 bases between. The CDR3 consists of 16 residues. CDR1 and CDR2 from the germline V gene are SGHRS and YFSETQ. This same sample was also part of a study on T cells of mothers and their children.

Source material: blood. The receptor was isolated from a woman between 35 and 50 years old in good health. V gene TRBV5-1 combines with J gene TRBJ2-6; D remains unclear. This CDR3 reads CASSLAQVVWANVLTF. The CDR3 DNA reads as TGCGCCAGCAGCTTGGCCCAGGTGGTGTGGGCCAACGTCCTGACTTTC. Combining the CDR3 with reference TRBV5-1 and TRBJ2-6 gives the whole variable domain KAGVTQTPRYLIKTRGQQVTLSCSPISGHRSVSWYQQTPGQGLQFLFEYFSETQRNKGNFPGRFSGRQFSNSRSEMNVSTLELGDSALYLCASSLAQVVWANVLTFGAGSRLTVL.